These T cell receptor beta chains were read from a single sample in a study of cytomegalovirus exposure and HLA in healthy donors. TCRdb keeps only in-frame clones here, not all; method: immunoSEQ multiplex PCR. The data contain about 200,000 clones, 83% of them singletons. Sequenced input: PBMCs. All receptors derive from a girl under 18 in good health and CMV-seronegative. CDR3s include the opening cysteine and the closing phenylalanine or tryptophan. The D gene is left open where the match is weak. The listing skips clone size in some rows; elsewhere it reads once, few, many or a size class.

V	D	size	J	CDR3	DNA
TRBV27	.	.	TRBJ1-5	CASSLSTGGGNQPQHF	TGTGCCAGCAGTTTATCTACCGGGGGAGGCAATCAGCCCCAGCATTTT
TRBV28	TRBD1	once	TRBJ1-5	CASDNPDRGGQPQHF	TGTGCCAGCGATAACCCTGACAGGGGTGGACAGCCCCAGCATTTT
TRBV6-4	.	.	TRBJ1-1	CASSREATTEAFF	TGTGCCAGCAGCAGGGAAGCGACCACTGAAGCTTTCTTT
TRBV18	TRBD1	.	TRBJ1-1	CASSPRQGEAFF	TGTGCCAGCTCACCCAGACAGGGTGAAGCTTTCTTT
TRBV28	.	.	TRBJ1-1	CASRGGGTEAFF	TGTGCCAGCAGGGGAGGAGGCACTGAAGCTTTCTTT
TRBV9	.	.	TRBJ2-6	CASSVEESGANVLTF	TGTGCCAGCAGCGTAGAAGAGTCTGGGGCCAACGTCCTGACTTTC
TRBV4-1	TRBD2	.	TRBJ2-2	CASSQVFGVAGGPNTGELFF	TGCGCCAGCAGCCAAGTTTTCGGGGTCGCGGGAGGACCAAACACCGGGGAGCTGTTTTTT
TRBV5-5	TRBD1	.	TRBJ2-3	CASSFRTGADTQYF	TGTGCCAGCAGCTTTAGGACAGGGGCAGATACGCAGTATTTT
TRBV6-5	.	once	TRBJ1-1	CASSYGASWNTEAFF	TGTGCCAGCAGTTACGGGGCCTCCTGGAACACTGAAGCTTTCTTT
TRBV25-1	.	.	TRBJ1-5	CASSEAPDQPQHF	TGTGCCAGCAGTGAAGCGCCGGATCAGCCCCAGCATTTT
TRBV27	TRBD1	.	TRBJ1-5	CASSSMGQGVQPQHF	TGTGCCAGCAGTTCCATGGGACAGGGAGTTCAGCCCCAGCATTTT
TRBV7-2	TRBD1	.	TRBJ1-5	CASSLASGTGNQPQHF	TGTGCCAGCAGCTTAGCTTCCGGGACAGGCAATCAGCCCCAGCATTTT
TRBV7-9	TRBD1	.	TRBJ1-4	CASSNRDRGREKLFF	TGTGCCAGCAGCAACCGGGACAGGGGGCGTGAAAAACTGTTTTTT
TRBV7-2	TRBD1	.	TRBJ2-3	CASSRRTGATDTQYF	TGTGCCAGCAGCCGAAGGACAGGGGCCACAGATACGCAGTATTTT
TRBV19	TRBD1	.	TRBJ1-4	CASSSLGQGPNEKLFF	TGTGCCAGTAGTAGCCTGGGACAGGGGCCTAATGAAAAACTGTTTTTT
TRBV19	.	.	TRBJ2-1	CASITGNNEQFF	TGTGCCAGTATTACAGGAAACAATGAGCAGTTCTTC
TRBV6-5	.	few	TRBJ1-1	CASSRWGQLNTEAFF	TGTGCCAGCAGCCGCTGGGGGCAGCTGAACACTGAAGCTTTCTTT
TRBV7-9	TRBD2	.	TRBJ2-7	CASSPAGVGSYEQYF	TGTGCCAGCAGTCCAGCGGGAGTCGGCTCCTACGAGCAGTACTTC
TRBV6-5	TRBD2	.	TRBJ2-1	CASSFSGGIYNEQFF	TGTGCCAGCAGTTTCAGCGGGGGGATCTACAATGAGCAGTTCTTC
TRBV29-1	.	.	TRBJ2-7	CSVGLSSYEQYF	TGCAGCGTTGGTCTAAGCTCCTACGAGCAGTACTTC
TRBV4-2	TRBD2	.	TRBJ2-1	CASSLDLPGLVNEQFF	TGTGCCAGCAGCCTCGACCTACCCGGACTAGTCAATGAGCAGTTCTTC
TRBV4-1	TRBD1	few	TRBJ1-6	CASSQVGVQGAGNSPLHF	TGCGCCAGCAGCCAAGTAGGGGTACAGGGGGCTGGGAATTCACCCCTCCACTTT
TRBV7-2	.	.	TRBJ1-2	CASSSLGTFGYTF	TGTGCCAGCAGCTCCCTCGGGACTTTTGGCTACACCTTC
TRBV6-1	TRBD1	.	TRBJ2-5	CASSTGGWETQYF	TGTGCCAGCAGTACAGGGGGCTGGGAGACCCAGTACTTC
TRBV6-5	TRBD1	.	TRBJ2-4	CASSYDRQGKNIQYF	TGTGCCAGCAGTTACGATCGACAGGGCAAAAACATTCAGTACTTC
TRBV9	TRBD1	.	TRBJ2-2	CASSGDRGPNTGELFF	TGTGCCAGCAGCGGAGACAGGGGGCCGAACACCGGGGAGCTGTTTTTT
TRBV19	.	.	TRBJ1-1	CASMPRQETNTEAFF	TGTGCCAGTATGCCCCGACAGGAAACGAACACTGAAGCTTTCTTT
TRBV30	.	.	TRBJ2-3	CAFTMGRGTSTDTQYF	TGTGCCTTCACAATGGGGAGGGGGACTAGCACAGATACGCAGTATTTT
TRBV19	.	.	TRBJ1-2	CARTRLGGHRGTF	TGTGCCAGGACTCGATTAGGAGGGCACCGGGGCACCTTC
TRBV11-2	TRBD1	.	TRBJ1-1	CASSLGWTGHTEAFF	TGTGCCAGCAGCTTAGGATGGACAGGGCACACTGAAGCTTTCTTT
TRBV10-1	TRBD1	.	TRBJ1-1	CASSEFGQGRENTEAFF	TGCGCCAGCAGTGAGTTTGGACAGGGAAGGGAGAACACTGAAGCTTTCTTT